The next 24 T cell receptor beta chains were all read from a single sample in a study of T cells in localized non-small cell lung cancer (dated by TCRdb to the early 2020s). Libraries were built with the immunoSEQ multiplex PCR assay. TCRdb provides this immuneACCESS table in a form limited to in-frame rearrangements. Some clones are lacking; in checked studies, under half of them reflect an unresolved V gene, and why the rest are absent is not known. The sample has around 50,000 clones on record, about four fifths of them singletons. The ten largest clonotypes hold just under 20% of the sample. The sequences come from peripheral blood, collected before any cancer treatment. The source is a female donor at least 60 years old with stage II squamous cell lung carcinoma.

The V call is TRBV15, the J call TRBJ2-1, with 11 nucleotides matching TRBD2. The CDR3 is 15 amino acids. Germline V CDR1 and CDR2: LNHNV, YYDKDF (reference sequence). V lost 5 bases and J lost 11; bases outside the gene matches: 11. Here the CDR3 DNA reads TGTGCCACCAGCGGGATCGGGACTAGCGGAGCTAAGCAGTTCTTC. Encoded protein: CATSGIGTSGAKQFF.

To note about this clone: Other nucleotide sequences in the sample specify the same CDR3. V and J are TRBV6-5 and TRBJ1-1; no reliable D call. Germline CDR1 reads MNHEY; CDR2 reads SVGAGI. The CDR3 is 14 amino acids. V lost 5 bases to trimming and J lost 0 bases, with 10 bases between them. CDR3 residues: CASSLGRVNTEAFF. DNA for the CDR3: TGTGCCAGCAGTCTTGGACGGGTGAACACTGAAGCTTTCTTT.

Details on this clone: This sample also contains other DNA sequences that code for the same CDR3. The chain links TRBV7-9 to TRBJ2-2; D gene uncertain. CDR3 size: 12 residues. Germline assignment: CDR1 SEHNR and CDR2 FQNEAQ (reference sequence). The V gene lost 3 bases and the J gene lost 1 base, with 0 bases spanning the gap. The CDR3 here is CASSLNTGELFF. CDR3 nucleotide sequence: TGTGCCAGCAGCTTGAACACCGGGGAGCTGTTTTTT. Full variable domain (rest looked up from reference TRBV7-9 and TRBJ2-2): DTGVSQNPRHKITKRGQNVTFRCDPISEHNRLYWYRQTLGQGPEFLTYFQNEAQLEKSRLLSDRFSAERPKGSFSTLEIQRTEQGDSAMYLCASSLNTGELFFGEGSRLTVL.

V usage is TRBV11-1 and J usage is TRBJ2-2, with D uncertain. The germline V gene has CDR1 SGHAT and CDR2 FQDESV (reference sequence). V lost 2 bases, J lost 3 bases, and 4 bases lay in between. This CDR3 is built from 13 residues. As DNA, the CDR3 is TGTGCCAGCAGCTTACAGGACACCGGGGAGCTGTTTTTT. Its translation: CASSLQDTGELFF.

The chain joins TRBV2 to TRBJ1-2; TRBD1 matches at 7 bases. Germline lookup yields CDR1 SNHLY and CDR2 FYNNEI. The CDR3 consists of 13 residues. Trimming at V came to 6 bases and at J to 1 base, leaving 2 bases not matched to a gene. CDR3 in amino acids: CASRGTDNYGYTF. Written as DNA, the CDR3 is TGTGCCAGCAGAGGGACAGATAACTATGGCTACACCTTC.

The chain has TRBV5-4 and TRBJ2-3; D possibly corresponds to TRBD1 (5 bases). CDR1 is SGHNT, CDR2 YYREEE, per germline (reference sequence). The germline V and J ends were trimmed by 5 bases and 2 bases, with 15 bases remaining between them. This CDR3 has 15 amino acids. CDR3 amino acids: CASSQGQGATDTQYF. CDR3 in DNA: TGTGCCAGCAGTCAGGGCCAAGGGGCCACAGATACGCAGTATTTT.

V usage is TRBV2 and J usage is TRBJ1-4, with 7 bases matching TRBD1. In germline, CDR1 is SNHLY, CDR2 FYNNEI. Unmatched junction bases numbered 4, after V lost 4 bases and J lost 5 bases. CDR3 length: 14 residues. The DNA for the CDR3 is TGTGCCAGCAGTGGCCAGGGGGTAAATGAAAAACTGTTTTTT. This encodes CASSGQGVNEKLFF.

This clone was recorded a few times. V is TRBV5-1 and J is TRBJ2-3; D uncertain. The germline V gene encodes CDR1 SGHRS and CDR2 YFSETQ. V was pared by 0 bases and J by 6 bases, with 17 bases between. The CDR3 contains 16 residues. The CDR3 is CASSLEPSSRTDTQYF. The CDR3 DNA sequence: TGCGCCAGCAGCTTGGAACCTTCGAGCCGTACGGATACGCAGTATTTT.

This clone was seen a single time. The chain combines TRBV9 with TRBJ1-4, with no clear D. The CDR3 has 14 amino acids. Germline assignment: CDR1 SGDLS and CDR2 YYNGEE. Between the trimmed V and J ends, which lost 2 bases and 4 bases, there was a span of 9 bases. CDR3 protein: CASSVDGFNEKLFF. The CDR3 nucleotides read TGTGCCAGCAGCGTTGACGGCTTTAATGAAAAACTGTTTTTT.

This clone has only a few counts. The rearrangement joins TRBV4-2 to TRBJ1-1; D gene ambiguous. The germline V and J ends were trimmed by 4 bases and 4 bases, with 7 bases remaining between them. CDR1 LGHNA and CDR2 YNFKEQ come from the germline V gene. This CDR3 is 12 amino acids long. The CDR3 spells CASSPGGTEAFF. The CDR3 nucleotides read TGTGCCAGCAGCCCTGGCGGCACTGAAGCTTTCTTT.

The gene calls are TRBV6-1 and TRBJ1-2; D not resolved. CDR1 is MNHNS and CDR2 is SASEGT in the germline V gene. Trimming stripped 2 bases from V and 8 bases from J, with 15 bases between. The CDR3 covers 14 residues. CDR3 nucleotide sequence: TGTGCCAGCAGTGAACGTGACCGGGCTAGGGGCTACACCTTC. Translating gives CASSERDRARGYTF.

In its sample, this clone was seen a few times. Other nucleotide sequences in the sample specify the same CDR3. CDR3 nucleotide sequence: TGTGCCAGCAGCCAAGGGAGCGGGGGGGCCTACAATGAGCAGTTCTTC. Amino acids: CASSQGSGGAYNEQFF. The chain employs TRBV14 and TRBJ2-1; TRBD2 matches 10 bases. Germline-derived CDR1 and CDR2 are SGHDN and FVKESK. J gave up 2 bases and V 1 base, and 2 bases lay outside the gene matches. The CDR3 length is 16 residues.

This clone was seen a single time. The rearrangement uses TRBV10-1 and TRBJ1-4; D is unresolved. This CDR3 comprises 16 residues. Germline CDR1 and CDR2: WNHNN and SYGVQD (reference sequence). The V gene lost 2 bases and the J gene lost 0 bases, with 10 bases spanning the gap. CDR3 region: CASSERVTATNEKLFF. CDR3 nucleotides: TGCGCCAGCAGTGAGAGAGTTACCGCAACTAATGAAAAACTGTTTTTT.

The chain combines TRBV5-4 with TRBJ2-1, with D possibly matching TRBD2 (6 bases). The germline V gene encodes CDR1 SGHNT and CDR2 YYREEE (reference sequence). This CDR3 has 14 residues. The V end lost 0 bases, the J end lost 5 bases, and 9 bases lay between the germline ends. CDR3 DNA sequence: TGTGCCAGCAGCTTGGCGGGACTTCACAATGAGCAGTTCTTC. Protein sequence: CASSLAGLHNEQFF.

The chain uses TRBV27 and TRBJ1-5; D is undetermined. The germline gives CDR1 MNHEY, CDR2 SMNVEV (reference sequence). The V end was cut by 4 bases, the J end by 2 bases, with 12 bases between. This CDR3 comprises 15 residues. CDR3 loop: CASSYRRGGNQPQHF. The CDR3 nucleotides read TGTGCCAGCAGTTACCGACGGGGAGGCAATCAGCCCCAGCATTTT.

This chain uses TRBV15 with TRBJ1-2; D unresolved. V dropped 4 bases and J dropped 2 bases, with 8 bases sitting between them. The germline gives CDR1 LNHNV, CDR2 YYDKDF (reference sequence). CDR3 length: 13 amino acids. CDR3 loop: CATSNPGNYGYTF. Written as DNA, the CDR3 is TGTGCCACCAGCAACCCGGGGAACTATGGCTACACCTTC.

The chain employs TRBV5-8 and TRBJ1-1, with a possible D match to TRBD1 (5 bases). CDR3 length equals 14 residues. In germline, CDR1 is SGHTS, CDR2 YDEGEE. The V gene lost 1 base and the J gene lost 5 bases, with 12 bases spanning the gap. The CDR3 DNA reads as TGTGCCAGCAGCTTGATTCAGGGAGGAACTGAAGCTTTCTTT. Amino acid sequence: CASSLIQGGTEAFF. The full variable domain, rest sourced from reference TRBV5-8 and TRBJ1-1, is EAGVTQSPTHLIKTRGQQATLRCSPISGHTSVYWYQQALGLGLQFLLWYDEGEERNRGNFPPRFSGRQFPNYSSELNVNALELEDSALYLCASSLIQGGTEAFFGQGTRLTVV.

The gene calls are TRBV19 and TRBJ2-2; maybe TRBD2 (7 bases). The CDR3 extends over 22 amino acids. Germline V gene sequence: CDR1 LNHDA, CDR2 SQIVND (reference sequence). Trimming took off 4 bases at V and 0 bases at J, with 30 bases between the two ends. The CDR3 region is CASSNPLGRGPKGSANTGELFF. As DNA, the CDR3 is TGTGCCAGTAGTAACCCGCTTGGGCGGGGGCCTAAAGGATCAGCGAACACCGGGGAGCTGTTTTTT.

The CDR3 loop is CASSPLSGRRGGAGYTF. Here the CDR3 DNA reads TGTGCCAGCAGCCCGCTGTCGGGCAGGAGAGGTGGGGCCGGCTACACCTTC. V is TRBV5-6 and J is TRBJ1-2; a weak D match, TRBD1 (5 bases). This CDR3 has 17 residues. Germline lookup yields CDR1 SGHDT and CDR2 YYEEEE. The V end was cut by 4 bases, the J end by 8 bases, with 27 bases between. Full variable domain (rest looked up from reference TRBV5-6 and TRBJ1-2): DAGVTQSPTHLIKTRGQQVTLRCSPKSGHDTVSWYQQALGQGPQFIFQYYEEEERQRGNFPDRFSGHQFPNYSSELNVNALLLGDSALYLCASSPLSGRRGGAGYTFGSGTRLTVV.

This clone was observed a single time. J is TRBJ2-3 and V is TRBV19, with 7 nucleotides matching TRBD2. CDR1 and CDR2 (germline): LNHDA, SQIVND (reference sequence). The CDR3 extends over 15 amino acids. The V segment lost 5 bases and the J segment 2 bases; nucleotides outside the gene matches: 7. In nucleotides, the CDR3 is TGTGCCAGTAGTCGACAAGCGGGGCCCACAGATACGCAGTATTTT. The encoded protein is CASSRQAGPTDTQYF.

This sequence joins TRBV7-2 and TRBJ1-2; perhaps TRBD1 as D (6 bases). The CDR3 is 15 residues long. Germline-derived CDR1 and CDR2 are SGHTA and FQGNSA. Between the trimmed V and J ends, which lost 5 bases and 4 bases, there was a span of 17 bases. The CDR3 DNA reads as TGTGCCAGCAGCCCGGCGGGGGGGCCTGGCTATGGCTACACCTTC. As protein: CASSPAGGPGYGYTF. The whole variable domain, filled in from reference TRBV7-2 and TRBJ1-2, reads GAGVSQSPSNKVTEKGKDVELRCDPISGHTALYWYRQSLGQGLEFLIYFQGNSAPDKSGLPSDRFSAERTGGSVSTLTIQRTQQEDSAVYLCASSPAGGPGYGYTFGSGTRLTVV.

The CDR3 here is CSVARDRGNTEAFF. In DNA, the CDR3 is TGCAGCGTAGCGAGGGACAGGGGGAACACTGAAGCTTTCTTT. This chain connects TRBV29-1 to TRBJ1-1; 10 positions agree with TRBD1. This CDR3 is 14 amino acids long. The germline gives CDR1 SQVTM, CDR2 ANQGSEA. Unmatched junction bases numbered 5, after V lost 6 bases and J lost 1 base. The entire variable domain, with the rest obtained from reference TRBV29-1 and TRBJ1-1, is as follows: SAVISQKPSRDICQRGTSLTIQCQVDSQVTMMFWYRQQPGQSLTLIATANQGSEATYESGFVIDKFPISRPNLTFSTLTVSNMSPEDSSIYLCSVARDRGNTEAFFGQGTRLTVV.

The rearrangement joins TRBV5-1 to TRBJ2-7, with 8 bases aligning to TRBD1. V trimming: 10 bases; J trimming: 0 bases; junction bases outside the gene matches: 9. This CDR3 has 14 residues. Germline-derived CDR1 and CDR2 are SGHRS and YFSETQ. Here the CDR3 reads CASYPGTGSYEQYF. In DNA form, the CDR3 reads TGCGCCTCCTACCCCGGGACAGGCTCCTACGAGCAGTACTTC.

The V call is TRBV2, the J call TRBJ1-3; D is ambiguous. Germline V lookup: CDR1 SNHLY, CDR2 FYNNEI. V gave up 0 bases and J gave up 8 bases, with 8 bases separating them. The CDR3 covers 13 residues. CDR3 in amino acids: CASSEAAFDTIYF. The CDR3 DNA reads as TGTGCCAGCAGTGAAGCCGCCTTTGACACCATATATTTT.